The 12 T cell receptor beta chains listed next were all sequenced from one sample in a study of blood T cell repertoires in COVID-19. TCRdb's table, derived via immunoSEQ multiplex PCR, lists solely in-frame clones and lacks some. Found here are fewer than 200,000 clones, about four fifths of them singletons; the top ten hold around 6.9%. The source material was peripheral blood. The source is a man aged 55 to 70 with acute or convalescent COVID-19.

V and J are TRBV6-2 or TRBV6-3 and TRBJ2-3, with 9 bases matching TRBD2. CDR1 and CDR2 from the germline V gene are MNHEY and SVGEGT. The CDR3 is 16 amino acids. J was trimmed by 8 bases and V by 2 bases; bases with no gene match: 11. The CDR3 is CASSYIGGGAVGTQYF. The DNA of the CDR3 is TGTGCCAGCAGTTACATAGGCGGGGGGGCCGTAGGTACGCAGTATTTT.

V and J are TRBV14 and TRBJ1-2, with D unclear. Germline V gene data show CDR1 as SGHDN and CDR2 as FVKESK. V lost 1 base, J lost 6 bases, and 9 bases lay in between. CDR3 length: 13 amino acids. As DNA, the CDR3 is TGTGCCAGCAGCCAAGGTACAGTGCATGGCTACACCTTC. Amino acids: CASSQGTVHGYTF. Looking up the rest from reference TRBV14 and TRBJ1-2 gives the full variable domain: EAGVTQFPSHSVIEKGQTVTLRCDPISGHDNLYWYRRVMGKEIKFLLHFVKESKQDESGMPNNRFLAERTGGTYSTLKVQPAELEDSGVYFCASSQGTVHGYTFGSGTRLTVV.

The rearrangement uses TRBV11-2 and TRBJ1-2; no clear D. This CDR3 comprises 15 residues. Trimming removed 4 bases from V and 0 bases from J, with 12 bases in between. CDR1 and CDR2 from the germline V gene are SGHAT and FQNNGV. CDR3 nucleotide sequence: TGTGCCAGCAGCTCCGGGAGATCCACTAACTATGGCTACACCTTC. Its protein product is CASSSGRSTNYGYTF. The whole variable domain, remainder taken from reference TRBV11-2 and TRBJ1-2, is EAGVAQSPRYKIIEKRQSVAFWCNPISGHATLYWYQQILGQGPKLLIQFQNNGVVDDSQLPKDRFSAERLKGVDSTLKIQPAKLEDSAVYLCASSSGRSTNYGYTFGSGTRLTVV.

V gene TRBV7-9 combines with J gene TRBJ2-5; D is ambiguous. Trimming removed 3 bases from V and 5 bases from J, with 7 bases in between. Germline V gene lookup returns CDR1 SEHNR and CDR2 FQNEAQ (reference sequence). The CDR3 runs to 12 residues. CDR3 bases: TGTGCCAGCAGCTTGAGTGTGGAGACCCAGTACTTC. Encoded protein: CASSLSVETQYF.

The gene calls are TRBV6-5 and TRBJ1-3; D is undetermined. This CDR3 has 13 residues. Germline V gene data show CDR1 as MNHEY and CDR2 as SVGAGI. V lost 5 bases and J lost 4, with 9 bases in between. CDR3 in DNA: TGTGCCAGCAGTAGAACAGAAGGAAACACCATATATTTT. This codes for CASSRTEGNTIYF.

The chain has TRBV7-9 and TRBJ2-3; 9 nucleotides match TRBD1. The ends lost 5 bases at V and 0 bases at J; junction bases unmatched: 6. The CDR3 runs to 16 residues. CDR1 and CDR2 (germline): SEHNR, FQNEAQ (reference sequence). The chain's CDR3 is CASSLHGTGSTDTQYF. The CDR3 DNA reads TGTGCCAGCAGCCTACACGGGACAGGGAGCACAGATACGCAGTATTTT.

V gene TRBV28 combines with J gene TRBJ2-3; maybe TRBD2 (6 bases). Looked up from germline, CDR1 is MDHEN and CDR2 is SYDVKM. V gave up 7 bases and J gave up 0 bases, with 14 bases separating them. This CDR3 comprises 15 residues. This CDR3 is CASKVGGTSTDTQYF. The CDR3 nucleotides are TGTGCCAGCAAAGTAGGCGGGACTAGCACAGATACGCAGTATTTT. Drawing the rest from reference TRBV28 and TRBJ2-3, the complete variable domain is DVKVTQSSRYLVKRTGEKVFLECVQDMDHENMFWYRQDPGLGLRLIYFSYDVKMKEKGDIPEGYSVSREKKERFSLILESASTNQTSMYLCASKVGGTSTDTQYFGPGTRLTVL.

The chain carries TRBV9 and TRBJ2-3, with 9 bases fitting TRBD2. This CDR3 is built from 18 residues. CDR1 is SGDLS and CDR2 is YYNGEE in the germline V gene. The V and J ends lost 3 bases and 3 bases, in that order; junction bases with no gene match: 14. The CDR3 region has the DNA TGTGCCAGCAGCGGAGGAATCCAAAGGACTAGCGATACAGATACGCAGTATTTT. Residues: CASSGGIQRTSDTDTQYF. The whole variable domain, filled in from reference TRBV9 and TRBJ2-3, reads DSGVTQTPKHLITATGQRVTLRCSPRSGDLSVYWYQQSLDQGLQFLIQYYNGEERAKGNILERFSAQQFPDLHSELNLSSLELGDSALYFCASSGGIQRTSDTDTQYFGPGTRLTVL.

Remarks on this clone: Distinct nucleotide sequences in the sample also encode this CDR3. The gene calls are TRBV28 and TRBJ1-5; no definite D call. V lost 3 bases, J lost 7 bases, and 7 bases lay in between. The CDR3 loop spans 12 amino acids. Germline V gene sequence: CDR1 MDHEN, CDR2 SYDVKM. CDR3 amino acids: CASSFGGQPQHF. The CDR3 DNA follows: TGTGCCAGCAGTTTTGGTGGCCAGCCCCAGCATTTT.

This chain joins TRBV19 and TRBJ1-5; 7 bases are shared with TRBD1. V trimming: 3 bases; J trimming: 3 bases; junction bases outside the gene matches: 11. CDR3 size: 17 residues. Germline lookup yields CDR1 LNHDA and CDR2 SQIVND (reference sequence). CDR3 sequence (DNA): TGTGCCAGTAGTATCTATCTGGCAGGGGGGCACAATCAGCCCCAGCATTTT. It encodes CASSIYLAGGHNQPQHF.

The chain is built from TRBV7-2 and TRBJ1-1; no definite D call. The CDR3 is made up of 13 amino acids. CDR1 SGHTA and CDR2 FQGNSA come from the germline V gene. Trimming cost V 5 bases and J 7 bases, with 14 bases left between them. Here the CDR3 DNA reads TGTGCCAGCAGCGCCAGAACGGGTTATGAAGCTTTCTTT. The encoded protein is CASSARTGYEAFF.

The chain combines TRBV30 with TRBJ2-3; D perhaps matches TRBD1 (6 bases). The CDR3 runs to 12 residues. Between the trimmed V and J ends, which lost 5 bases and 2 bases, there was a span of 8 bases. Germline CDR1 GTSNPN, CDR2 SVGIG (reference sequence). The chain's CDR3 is CAWDRSTDTQYF. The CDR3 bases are TGTGCCTGGGACAGGTCCACAGATACGCAGTATTTT.